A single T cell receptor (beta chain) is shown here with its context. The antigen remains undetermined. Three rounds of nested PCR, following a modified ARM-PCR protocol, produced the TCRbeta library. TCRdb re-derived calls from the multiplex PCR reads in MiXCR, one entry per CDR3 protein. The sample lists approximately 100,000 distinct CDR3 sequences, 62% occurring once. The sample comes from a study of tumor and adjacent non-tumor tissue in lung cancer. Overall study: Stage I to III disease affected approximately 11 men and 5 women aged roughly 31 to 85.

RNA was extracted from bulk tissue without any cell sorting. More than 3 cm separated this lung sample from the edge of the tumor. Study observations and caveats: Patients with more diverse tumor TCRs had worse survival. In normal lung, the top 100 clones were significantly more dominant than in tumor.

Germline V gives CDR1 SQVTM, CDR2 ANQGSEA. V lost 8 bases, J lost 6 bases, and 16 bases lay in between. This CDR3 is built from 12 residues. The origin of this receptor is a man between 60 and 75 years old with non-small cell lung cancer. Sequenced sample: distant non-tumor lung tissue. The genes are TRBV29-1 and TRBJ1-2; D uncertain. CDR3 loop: CSIVVTEDGYTF. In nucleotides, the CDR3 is TGCAGCATCGTTGTGACGGAAGATGGCTACACCTTC.